In this sample, the clone carrying this TCR beta chain turned up a few times. TCRdb's table, derived via immunoSEQ multiplex PCR, lists solely in-frame clones and lacks some. Counted here are approximately 200,000 clones, more than 80% occurring once; the ten biggest clones make up over 0.95%. The data were obtained in a study of blood T cell repertoires in COVID-19. Looked up from germline, CDR1 is MNHEY and CDR2 is SVGAGI. The V end was cut by 4 bases, the J end by 2 bases, with 12 bases between. CDR3 length equals 15 residues. Each recovered donor of Cohort 3 presented with two negative PCRs, clearance, or symptom resolution.

The sequence was collected from a man younger than 45 who had recovered from COVID-19. The rearrangement joins TRBV6-5 to TRBJ1-3, with a tentative D call TRBD1 (5 bases). What was sequenced was PBMCs or T cells enriched from blood (not recorded which). As DNA, the CDR3 is TGTGCCAGCAGTTTATCAGGGTCCCCTGGAAACACCATATATTTT. Protein sequence: CASSLSGSPGNTIYF.